A single sample gave rise to the 6 T cell receptor beta chains below, sequenced in a study of shared clonotypes between healthy human individuals. Profiled with immunoSEQ multiplex PCR; TCRdb holds only in-frame clones, not every one. In the table there are roughly 2 million clones, around 95% of which are singletons. Sequenced input: naive CD4+ T cells sorted from blood. As to subset: CD45RA+ positively selected. Every receptor here comes from a man aged 18 to 29 in good health.

The chain recombines TRBV6-1 with TRBJ2-3, with 9 bases matching TRBD2. Germline lookup yields CDR1 MNHNS and CDR2 SASEGT. The V gene end was trimmed by 3 bases and the J gene end by 4 bases; junction bases not matched to a gene: 11. CDR3 length: 17 residues. CDR3 DNA sequence: TGTGCCAGCAGTGAGCGGCCTGGCGGGGGGGCTCCAGATACGCAGTATTTT. It encodes CASSERPGGGAPDTQYF.

This rearrangement joins TRBV29-1 to TRBJ1-2; TRBD1 matches at 9 bases. The V segment lost 4 bases and the J segment 7 bases; nucleotides outside the gene matches: 10. CDR1 and CDR2 (germline): SQVTM, ANQGSEA. The CDR3 runs 14 residues. In DNA, the CDR3 is TGCAGCGTTGGGGAACAGGGGGCGCTTGCTGGCTACACCTTC. Encoded protein: CSVGEQGALAGYTF.

The chain is built from TRBV10-1 and TRBJ2-7; no definite D call. In germline, CDR1 is WNHNN, CDR2 SYGVQD (reference sequence). V was trimmed by 4 bases and J by 3 bases, leaving 10 bases between them. CDR3 length: 13 residues. The CDR3 here is CASSAGLNYEQYF. The CDR3, as DNA: TGCGCCAGCAGTGCGGGCCTGAACTACGAGCAGTACTTC.

J is TRBJ2-2 and V is TRBV11-2; the D call may be TRBD1 or TRBD2 (5 bases each). Germline assignment: CDR1 SGHAT and CDR2 FQNNGV. The CDR3 sequence is 16 residues long. V dropped 0 bases and J dropped 6 bases, with 14 bases sitting between them. The CDR3 spells CASSLEGPARAGELFF. CDR3 in DNA: TGTGCCAGCAGCTTAGAGGGACCGGCCAGGGCCGGGGAGCTGTTTTTT. Full variable domain (missing parts from reference TRBV11-2 and TRBJ2-2): EAGVAQSPRYKIIEKRQSVAFWCNPISGHATLYWYQQILGQGPKLLIQFQNNGVVDDSQLPKDRFSAERLKGVDSTLKIQPAKLEDSAVYLCASSLEGPARAGELFFGEGSRLTVL.

The chain joins TRBV28 to TRBJ1-1, with D uncertain. V shed 1 base and J shed 0 bases, with 12 bases lying between them. The CDR3 contains 16 residues. Germline CDR1 MDHEN, CDR2 SYDVKM. In DNA form, the CDR3 reads TGTGCCAGCAGTTTATTTGACAATCCCCTGAACACTGAAGCTTTCTTT. It specifies CASSLFDNPLNTEAFF.

This chain connects TRBV30 to TRBJ2-3; TRBD1 or TRBD2 may be the D gene (5 bases each). V was pared by 3 bases and J by 8 bases, with 15 bases between. The CDR3 spans 13 residues. The germline CDR1 and CDR2 sequences are GTSNPN and SVGIG (reference sequence). The CDR3 bases are TGTGCCTGGAGGGGGACGAGAGGTGGTACGCAGTATTTT. Protein sequence: CAWRGTRGGTQYF.